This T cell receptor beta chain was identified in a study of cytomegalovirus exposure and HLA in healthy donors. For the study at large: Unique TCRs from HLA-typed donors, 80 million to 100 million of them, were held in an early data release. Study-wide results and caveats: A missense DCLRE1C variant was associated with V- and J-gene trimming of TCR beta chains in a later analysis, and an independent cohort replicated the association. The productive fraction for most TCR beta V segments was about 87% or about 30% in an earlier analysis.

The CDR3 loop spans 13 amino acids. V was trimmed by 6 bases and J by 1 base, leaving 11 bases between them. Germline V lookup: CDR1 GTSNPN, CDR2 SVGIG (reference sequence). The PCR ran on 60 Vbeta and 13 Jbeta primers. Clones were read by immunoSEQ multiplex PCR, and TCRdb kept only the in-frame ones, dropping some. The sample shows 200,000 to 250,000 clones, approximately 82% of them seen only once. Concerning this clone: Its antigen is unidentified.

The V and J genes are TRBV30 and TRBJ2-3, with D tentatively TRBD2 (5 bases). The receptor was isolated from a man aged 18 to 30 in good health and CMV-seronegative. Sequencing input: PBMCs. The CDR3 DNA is TGTGCCTGCGGGGTGAAGGGCACAGATACGCAGTATTTT. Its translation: CACGVKGTDTQYF. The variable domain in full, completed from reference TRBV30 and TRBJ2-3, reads SQTIHQWPATLVQPVGSPLSLECTVEGTSNPNLYWYRQAAGRGLQLLFYSVGIGQISSEVPQNLSASRPQDRQFILSSKKLLLSDSGFYLCACGVKGTDTQYFGPGTRLTVL.